This T cell receptor (beta chain) was documented in a study of human T cells and chemical hapten exposure. Study context: Alopecia areata, totalis or universalis was found in mostly female patients.

Indicated time point: patch test 3, about 24 weeks after DPC sensitization. Treatment indicated: therapeutic diphenylcyclopropenone sensitization with weekly scalp DPC. This clonotype was counted many times. Germline CDR1 and CDR2: SEHNR and FQNEAQ (reference sequence). The CDR3 consists of 14 residues. Trimming removed 5 bases at V and 0 bases at J, with 8 bases between. Per the original methods: A per-sample median of about 96,000 TCRs was observed, with a range of roughly 20,000 to 690,600. Each CDR3 protein gets one entry after TCRdb re-called the RACE reads with MiXCR. The V and J calls and clone size come from TCRdb's table, not from the authors' own analysis. Of tens of thousands of distinct CDR3 sequences in the sample, 9.9% were seen once.

The material was whole blood, obtained in connection with sensitization to the hapten diphenylcyclopropenone (DPC). This sequence originates from a woman between 40 and 50 years old with alopecia areata. Some clones in this sample may be carry-over from other donors' samples. The V and J genes are TRBV7-9 and TRBJ1-3, with TRBD1 as a possible D gene (6 bases). CDR3 nucleotides: TGTGCCAGCAGCCCAGGGGTCTCTGGAAACACCATATATTTT. Protein: CASSPGVSGNTIYF.